A single sample is the source of the 13 T cell receptor beta chains below, sequenced in a study of T cell responses to AZD1222 COVID-19 vaccine. The assay was immunoSEQ multiplex PCR, and TCRdb's table has in-frame clones only and misses some. The sample holds 90,000 to 130,000 clones, around nine tenths seen once. The sample consisted of peripheral blood, taken 28 days after the second AZD1222 dose. The receptor source for this set is an adult who received the AZD1222 COVID-19 vaccine.

The rearrangement joins TRBV7-3 to TRBJ1-1; D gene unclear. Germline-derived CDR1 and CDR2 are SGHTA and FQGTGA. The CDR3 covers 13 residues. V was shortened by 7 bases and J by 0 bases, with 9 bases between the two germline ends. CDR3 in DNA: TGTGCCAGCAAGACGACGGTGAACACTGAAGCTTTCTTT. This translates into CASKTTVNTEAFF.

The chain combines TRBV10-2 with TRBJ1-6; no definite D call. CDR1 is WSHSY, CDR2 SAAADI, per germline. The CDR3 runs to 15 residues. V was cut by 5 bases and J by 9 bases, with 17 bases left in between. CDR3 sequence reads: CASSPPVEVGSPLHF. In DNA, the CDR3 is TGCGCCAGCAGTCCTCCGGTGGAAGTAGGTTCACCCCTCCACTTT.

CDR3 nucleotides: TGTGCCAGCCGAAAGCGGGGGATGAACACCGGGGAGCTGTTTTTT. It encodes CASRKRGMNTGELFF. The chain recombines TRBV3-1 (or the pseudogene TRBV3-2) with TRBJ2-2, with 8 bases matching TRBD2. Germline assignment: CDR1 LGHDT and CDR2 YNNKEL (reference sequence). Trimming at V came to 8 bases and at J to 1 base, leaving 6 bases not matched to a gene. CDR3 length equals 15 residues.

The gene calls are TRBV10-3 and TRBJ1-3, with D possibly being TRBD1 (5 bases). Germline assignment: CDR1 ENHRY and CDR2 SYGVKD. With 6 bases removed from V and 0 bases from J, the gap between germline ends came to 15 bases. This CDR3 is 16 amino acids long. CDR3 bases: TGTGCCATCAGGCTGGTGGAGGGGAGCTCTGGAAACACCATATATTTT. This gives the protein CAIRLVEGSSGNTIYF.

V is TRBV6-5 and J is TRBJ1-2; the match to TRBD1 covers 8 bases. CDR1 is MNHEY and CDR2 is SVGAGI in the germline V gene. The CDR3 contains 14 residues. After removal of 6 bases from V and 4 bases from J, the junction contained 7 bases not matched to a gene. CDR3 coding DNA: TGTGCCAGCAGCCAAACAGGGGGTTTCTATGGCTACACCTTC. Its protein is CASSQTGGFYGYTF.

The chain uses TRBV5-1 and TRBJ1-1; 8 nucleotides match TRBD1. Germline assignment: CDR1 SGHRS and CDR2 YFSETQ. Trimming at V came to 2 bases and at J to 0 bases, leaving 9 bases not matched to a gene. The CDR3 loop spans 17 amino acids. The CDR3 bases are TGCGCCAGCAGCTTTATGGGGACAGGCCACATGAACACTGAAGCTTTCTTT. Encoded protein: CASSFMGTGHMNTEAFF.

The CDR3 DNA follows: TGTGCCAGCAGCTCGTCCATGAACACCATATATTTT. Protein: CASSSSMNTIYF. V usage is TRBV11-3 and J usage is TRBJ1-3; no clear D. The CDR3 is 12 amino acids. Trimming took 4 bases from V and 7 from J, leaving 8 bases between them. Germline V gene sequence: CDR1 SGHNT, CDR2 YENEEA.

The rearrangement uses TRBV9 and TRBJ2-3, with 9 bases aligning to TRBD2. J gave up 4 bases and V 4 bases, and 1 base lay outside the gene matches. Germline V gives CDR1 SGDLS, CDR2 YYNGEE. This CDR3 has 13 residues. This CDR3 is CASSRLAADTQYF. The CDR3 nucleotides read TGTGCCAGCAGCAGACTAGCGGCAGATACGCAGTATTTT.

The chain combines TRBV7-9 with TRBJ1-1; 8 nucleotides align to TRBD1. The CDR3 spans 17 residues. V lost 5 bases and J lost 3; bases outside the gene matches: 14. Germline CDR1 and CDR2: SEHNR and FQNEAQ (reference sequence). CDR3 coding DNA: TGTGCCAGCAGCAAGACTCCCATTGACAGGGGTGACACTGAAGCTTTCTTT. Amino acid sequence: CASSKTPIDRGDTEAFF.

In its sample, this clone is medium-sized (0.01 to 0.1%). The chain combines TRBV7-9 with TRBJ1-2; D gene unclear. With 8 bases removed from V and 1 base from J, the gap between germline ends came to 8 bases. CDR3 length equals 12 residues. Germline CDR1 SEHNR, CDR2 FQNEAQ (reference sequence). CDR3 nucleotide sequence: TGTGCCAGCCGCGGGGTTAACTATGGCTACACCTTC. The encoded protein is CASRGVNYGYTF.

This chain connects TRBV29-1 to TRBJ1-4, with 8 bases aligning to TRBD1. CDR3 size: 15 residues. Trimming at V came to 0 bases and at J to 7 bases, leaving 7 bases not matched to a gene. The germline gives CDR1 SQVTM, CDR2 ANQGSEA. CDR3 sequence reads: CSVEDPGGVGEKLFF. The CDR3 nucleotides are TGCAGCGTTGAAGACCCAGGGGGCGTAGGTGAAAAACTGTTTTTT.

The chain links TRBV6-2 or TRBV6-3 to TRBJ1-2; maybe TRBD1 (5 bases). CDR1 and CDR2 from the germline V gene are MNHEY and SVGEGT. V lost 6 bases and J 0 bases, leaving 17 bases between the germline ends. The CDR3 extends over 16 amino acids. The CDR3 DNA reads TGTGCCAGCAGCCCCCAGACAGCAATTACTAACTATGGCTACACCTTC. It codes for CASSPQTAITNYGYTF.

The chain links TRBV10-1 to TRBJ2-1; 8 positions match TRBD2. The CDR3 runs 14 residues. V lost 2 bases to trimming and J lost 9 bases; unmatched junction nucleotides: 6. Germline CDR1 reads WNHNN; CDR2 reads SYGVQD (reference sequence). The CDR3 coding sequence is TGCGCCAGCAGTGAGGGCGGGGGGTCCAGTGAGCAGTTCTTC. This sequence encodes CASSEGGGSSEQFF.